The text below deals with one T cell receptor (beta chain). The target antigen is unknown. The record originates from a study of beta chain features in type 1 diabetes. Study at large: All of the samples together had some 99 million sorted cells examined. General study points: Type 1 diabetes patients showed a moderate but significant shortening of TCRB CDR3s in all four CD4+ subsets.

Germline assignment: CDR1 MNHEY and CDR2 SMNVEV (reference sequence). The CDR3 runs to 12 residues. Expressed TCRB transcripts were sequenced after all isolated RNA was converted to cDNA. TCRdb's table, derived via immunoSEQ multiplex PCR, lists solely in-frame clones and lacks some. This table has 280,000 or so clones, 15% appearing once. The chain couples TRBV27 to TRBJ2-6, with D possibly being TRBD2 (6 bases). The clonotype originates from a man aged 18 to 29 with type 1 diabetes. The sample consisted of naive CD4+ T cells from blood. The CDR3 region is CAPRGGANVLTF. As DNA, the CDR3 is TGTGCTCCGCGGGGAGGGGCCAACGTCCTGACTTTC.